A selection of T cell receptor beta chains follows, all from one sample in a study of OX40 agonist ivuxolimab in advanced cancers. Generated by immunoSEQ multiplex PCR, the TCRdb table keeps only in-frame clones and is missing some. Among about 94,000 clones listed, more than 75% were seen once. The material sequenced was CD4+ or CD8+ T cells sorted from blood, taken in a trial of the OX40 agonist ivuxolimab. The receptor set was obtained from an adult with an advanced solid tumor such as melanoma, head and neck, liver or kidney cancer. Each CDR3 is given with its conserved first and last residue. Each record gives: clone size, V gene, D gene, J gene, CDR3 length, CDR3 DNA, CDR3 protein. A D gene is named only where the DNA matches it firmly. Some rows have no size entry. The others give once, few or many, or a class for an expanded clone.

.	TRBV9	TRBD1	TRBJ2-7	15	TGTGCCAGCAGCGCAAACACCGGGACAGGGTACGAGCAGTACTTC	CASSANTGTGYEQYF
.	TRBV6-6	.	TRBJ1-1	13	TGTGCCAGCAGTTACACCAGGGTCTCTGAAGCTTTCTTT	CASSYTRVSEAFF
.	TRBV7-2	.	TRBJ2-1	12	TGTGCCAGCAGCCGTAAAACGGGGGATCAGTTCTTC	CASSRKTGDQFF
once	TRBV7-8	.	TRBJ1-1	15	TGTGCCAGCAGCTTAGTGGGGCGAATGAACACTGAAGCTTTCTTT	CASSLVGRMNTEAFF
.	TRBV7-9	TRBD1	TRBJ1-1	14	TGTGCCAGCAGAACTGACAGGGGAAACACTGAAGCTTTCTTT	CASRTDRGNTEAFF
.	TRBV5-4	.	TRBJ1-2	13	TGTGCCAGCAGCCCCGACGCTTCCTTGGGCTACACCTTC	CASSPDASLGYTF
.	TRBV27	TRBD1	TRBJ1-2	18	TGTGCCAGCAGTTTAGCGATCAACCCGGGACAGGGTAACTATGGCTACACCTTC	CASSLAINPGQGNYGYTF
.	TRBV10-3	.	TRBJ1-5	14	TGTGCCATCAGTGAGTCTAGGGAGGGCCAGCCCCAGCATTTT	CAISESREGQPQHF
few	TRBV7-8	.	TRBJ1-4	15	TGTGCCAGCAGCCATCTGACGGAAACTAATGAAAAACTGTTTTTT	CASSHLTETNEKLFF
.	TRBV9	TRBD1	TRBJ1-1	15	TGTGCCAGCAGCGCCCGACAGGGACTGAACACTGAAGCTTTCTTT	CASSARQGLNTEAFF
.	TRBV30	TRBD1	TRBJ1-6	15	TGTGCCTGGAGTGCGGGACAGGGACGGAACTCACCCCTCCACTTT	CAWSAGQGRNSPLHF
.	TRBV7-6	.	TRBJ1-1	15	TGTGCCACCCGAGAAGGGACGGGTTCCCGCGGGGCAGCTTTCTTT	CATREGTGSRGAAFF
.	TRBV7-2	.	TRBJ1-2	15	TGTGCCAGCAGCTTAGCGACATCAGGGAACTATGGCTACACCTTC	CASSLATSGNYGYTF
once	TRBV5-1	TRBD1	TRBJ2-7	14	TGCGCCAGCAGCTTGCCGGGACAGCCCTACGAGCAGTACTTC	CASSLPGQPYEQYF
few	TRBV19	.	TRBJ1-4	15	TGTGCCAGCCAACCCCGACGGAACCTCGGGGAAAAACTGTTTTTT	CASQPRRNLGEKLFF
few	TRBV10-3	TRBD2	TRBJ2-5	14	TGTGCCACTACTAGCGGGGGCAGGGGAGAGACCCAGTACTTC	CATTSGGRGETQYF
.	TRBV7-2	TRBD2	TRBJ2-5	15	TGTGCCAGCAGCTTTCCTAAATCTAGCGGAGAGACCCAGTACTTC	CASSFPKSSGETQYF
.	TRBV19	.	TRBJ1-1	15	TGTGCCAGTAGCCCGGCAGGAGGGCAAGGCACTGAAGCTTTCTTT	CASSPAGGQGTEAFF
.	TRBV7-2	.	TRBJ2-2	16	TGTGCCAGCAGCTTAGGAGGGACCAGGATTTTCGGGGAGCTGTTTTTT	CASSLGGTRIFGELFF
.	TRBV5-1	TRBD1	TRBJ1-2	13	TGCGCCAGCAGATTCCGACAGGGGGATGGCTACACCTTC	CASRFRQGDGYTF
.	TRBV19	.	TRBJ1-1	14	TGTGCCAGTACCCCCCAGAGGGGCCCCACTGAAGCTTTCTTT	CASTPQRGPTEAFF
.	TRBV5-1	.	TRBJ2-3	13	TGCGCCAGCAGCGACTCCCTCACAGATACGCAGTATTTT	CASSDSLTDTQYF
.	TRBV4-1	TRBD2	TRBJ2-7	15	TGCGCCAGCAGCCAAGATTCGGGGGCGGGAGGCGAGCAGTACTTC	CASSQDSGAGGEQYF
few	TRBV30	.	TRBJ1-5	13	TGTGCCTGGACGAAGGGGTGGAATCAGCCCCAGCATTTT	CAWTKGWNQPQHF
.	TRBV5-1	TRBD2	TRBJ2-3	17	TGCGCCAGCGTAGATCCTAGCGGGGGGGCCAATAGAGATACGCAGTATTTT	CASVDPSGGANRDTQYF
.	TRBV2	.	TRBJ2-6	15	TGTGCCAGCTCCTCATTCGAGGCTGGGGCCAACGTCCTGACTTTC	CASSSFEAGANVLTF
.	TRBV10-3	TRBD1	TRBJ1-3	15	TGTGCCACCTACAGGGGACGAAGCTCTGGAAACACCATATATTTT	CATYRGRSSGNTIYF
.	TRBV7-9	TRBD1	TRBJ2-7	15	TGTGCCAGCAGCTTAGGGGTGGGACAGGGCGGCGAGCAGTACTTC	CASSLGVGQGGEQYF
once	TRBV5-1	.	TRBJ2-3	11	TGCGCCAGCAGCCTCACAGATACGCAGTATTTT	CASSLTDTQYF
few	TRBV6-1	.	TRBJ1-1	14	TGTGCCAGCAGTGAAGGGACGGGGAACACTGAAGCTTTCTTT	CASSEGTGNTEAFF
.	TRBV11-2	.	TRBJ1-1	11	TGTGCCAGCAGCCCCGATGTAGGAGCTTTCTTT	CASSPDVGAFF
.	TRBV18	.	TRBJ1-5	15	TGTGCCAGCTCAACCACAGGGACGGGCAATCAGCCCCAGCATTTT	CASSTTGTGNQPQHF
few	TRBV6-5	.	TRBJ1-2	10	TGTGCCACACGCCGTGGGGGCTACACCTTC	CATRRGGYTF
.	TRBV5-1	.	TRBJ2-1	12	TGCGCCAGCAGCTTGATAGGGGCTCAGCAGTTCTTC	CASSLIGAQQFF
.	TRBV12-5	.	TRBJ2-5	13	TGTGCTAGTGGTTTGGTTTCGGGAGAGACCCAGTACTTC	CASGLVSGETQYF
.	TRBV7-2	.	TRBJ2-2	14	TGTGCCAGCAGCTTAGCGGGGGGCACCGGGGAGCTGTTTTTT	CASSLAGGTGELFF